This TCR beta chain was observed in a study of blood T cell repertoires in COVID-19. Study overall: T cells, B-cell-depleted T cells, or PBMCs supplied cDNA or gDNA.

Authors' analysis steps: Amplification of reference gene primers provided the estimated nucleated cell counts. Sequenced by immunoSEQ multiplex PCR; TCRdb stores in-frame clones only, minus some. That table furnishes V, J and clone size, whereas the DNA furnished D and trimming. The table records more than 200,000 clones, about four fifths of them present only once. The CDR3 totals 15 residues. V gave up 6 bases and J gave up 2 bases; unmatched junction bases: 6. Germline V CDR1 and CDR2: MNHNY, SVGAGI (reference sequence). Material for sequencing was peripheral blood. The chain links TRBV6-6 to TRBJ2-7; 11 bases line up with TRBD2. The clonotype comes from a woman older than 75 with acute or convalescent COVID-19. The CDR3 sequence: CASSTGTSGTYEQYF. The CDR3, as DNA: TGTGCCAGCAGCACCGGGACTAGCGGTACCTACGAGCAGTACTTC.